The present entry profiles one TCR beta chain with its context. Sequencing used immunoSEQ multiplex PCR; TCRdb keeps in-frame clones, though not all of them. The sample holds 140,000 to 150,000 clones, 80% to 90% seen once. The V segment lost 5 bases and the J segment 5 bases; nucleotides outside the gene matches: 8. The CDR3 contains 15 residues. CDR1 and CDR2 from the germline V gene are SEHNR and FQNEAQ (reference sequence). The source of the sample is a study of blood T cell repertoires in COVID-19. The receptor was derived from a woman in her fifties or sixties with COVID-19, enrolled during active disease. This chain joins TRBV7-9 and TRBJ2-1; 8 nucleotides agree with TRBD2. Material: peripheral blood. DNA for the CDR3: TGTGCCAGCAGCCCCGAGCGGGGGTCTAACAATGAGCAGTTCTTC. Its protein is CASSPERGSNNEQFF. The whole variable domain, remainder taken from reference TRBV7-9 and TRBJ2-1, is DTGVSQNPRHKITKRGQNVTFRCDPISEHNRLYWYRQTLGQGPEFLTYFQNEAQLEKSRLLSDRFSAERPKGSFSTLEIQRTEQGDSAMYLCASSPERGSNNEQFFGPGTRLTVL.